The 4 T cell receptor beta chains below all came from one sample that was sequenced in a study of Graves' ophthalmopathy and Graves' hyperthyroidism. The authors amplified TCR beta CDR3 regions, and they did so from RNA transcripts for repertoire sequencing. HTBI primers were employed in first-round RT-PCR, then a second-round multiplex PCR followed. TCRdb reprocessed the multiplex PCR reads via MiXCR and lists one record per CDR3 protein. The sample shows roughly 500,000 distinct CDR3 sequences, around 14% of them seen only once. What was sequenced was blood. These receptors were collected from a woman in her 30s with Graves' ophthalmopathy.

Comment on this clonotype: An end of the junction differs from the germline gene, which may be a read error. The chain has TRBV13 and TRBJ2-4; the match to TRBD2 covers 11 bases. This CDR3 is built from 16 residues. Germline V CDR1 and CDR2: PRHDT, FYEKMQ (reference sequence). CDR3 sequence reads: CASSKLAGVSKNIKYF. In nucleotides, the CDR3 is TGTGCCAGCAGCAAACTAGCGGGAGTTTCCAAAAACATTAAGTACTTC.

This clonotype came up many times. CDR3 in DNA: TGTGCCAGCAGTTACTCGGGCCACCGCGATGGAAACACCATATATTTT. This gives the protein CASSYSGHRDGNTIYF. The rearrangement uses TRBV6-5 and TRBJ1-3, with unresolved D. The CDR3 has 16 amino acids. CDR1 and CDR2 from the germline V gene are MNHEY and SVGAGI. Trimming took off 0 bases at V and 3 bases at J, with 12 bases between the two ends.

At least ten counts were recorded for this clonotype. The V call is TRBV28, the J call TRBJ1-5; 9 nucleotides align to TRBD1. Germline CDR1 and CDR2: MDHEN and SYDVKM. J gave up 2 bases and V 5 bases, and 7 bases lay outside the gene matches. The CDR3 has 16 amino acids. The DNA of the CDR3 is TGTGCCAGCAGTGCCACAGGGGGCCCTGGCAATCAGCCCCAGCATTTT. Protein product: CASSATGGPGNQPQHF. The variable domain in full, completed from reference TRBV28 and TRBJ1-5, reads DVKVTQSSRYLVKRTGEKVFLECVQDMDHENMFWYRQDPGLGLRLIYFSYDVKMKEKGDIPEGYSVSREKKERFSLILESASTNQTSMYLCASSATGGPGNQPQHFGDGTRLSIL.

This clonotype was recorded many times. This chain links TRBV20-1 with TRBJ1-2, with 9 bases lining up with TRBD1. This CDR3 contains 15 residues. V trimming: 3 bases; J trimming: 6 bases; junction bases outside the gene matches: 11. Germline V gene sequence: CDR1 DFQATT, CDR2 SNEGSKA (reference sequence). The CDR3 sequence: CSASLTGGAGNGYTF. Written as DNA, the CDR3 is TGCAGTGCTAGTCTCACAGGGGGCGCTGGGAATGGCTACACCTTC.